Presented here are 2 T cell receptor beta chains from one specimen sequenced in a study of CXCR3-negative and CXCR3-positive naive CD8 T cells. Points from the study as a whole: TRB CDR3s of CXCR3-positive naive cells were more hydrophobic than those of CXCR3-negative naive cells.

The antigens of these receptors remain unknown. With UMI labels, 5' RACE was used to prepare the TRB cDNA libraries. From the 5' RACE reads, TCRdb lists one entry per CDR3 protein and no DNA. Its clone listing holds 60,000 to 70,000 distinct CDR3 sequences. Sequences were obtained from naive CXCR3+ CD8+ T cells from blood. Subset specified: CD45RO-CCR7+CD27+CD95- naive CD8+ T cells expressing CXCR3 (TNR3+). These receptors came from a human donor in good health. Some clones in this sample may be carry-over from other donors' samples.

CDR3: CASSQGTARTGDEQFF. The chain has TRBV4-3 and TRBJ2-1; TCRdb's D gene call, TRBD1, goes unchecked for lack of DNA. CDR1 and CDR2 (germline): LGHNA, YSLEER. The CDR3 length is 16 residues.

The CDR3 sequence: CSAREDRNYGYTF. This chain uses TRBV20-1 with TRBJ1-2; with no DNA, the TCRdb D assignment of TRBD1 cannot be verified. CDR3 size: 13 residues. The germline V gene has CDR1 DFQATT and CDR2 SNEGSKA (reference sequence).